This TCR beta chain was captured by sequencing in a study of Ad26.COV2.S vaccination and SARS-CoV-2 variants. Study in general: Ad26.COV2.S given intramuscularly, once or twice 56 days apart.

For this clone: What it binds is unknown.

The treatment was: roughly 20 received Ad26.COV2.S at low or high dose, single or two shots; several received placebo; per-sample allocation not given. Sampling happened 63 days after the first vaccine or placebo injection. Boston provided a donor who was an adult aged 18-55 years. Study-wide results and caveats: People given the vaccine had a wider spike-specific TCR breadth than placebo recipients did.

Profiled with immunoSEQ multiplex PCR; TCRdb holds only in-frame clones, not every one. Altogether a few hundred thousand clones are present, roughly 90% being singletons, with the ten largest covering roughly 4%. Sample: peripheral blood, taken in a trial of Ad26.COV2.S vaccine versus placebo. This sequence originates from a person between 18 and 65 years old who received the Ad26.COV2.S COVID-19 vaccine or a placebo.

CDR3 loop: CASSPGQGFEEKLFF. The CDR3 nucleotides are TGCGCCAGCAGCCCTGGACAGGGATTTGAGGAAAAACTGTTTTTT. This chain connects TRBV5-1 to TRBJ1-4; 8 nucleotides align to TRBD1. The germline gives CDR1 SGHRS, CDR2 YFSETQ. The CDR3 loop spans 15 amino acids. With 4 bases clipped from V and 8 bases from J, the junction kept 10 bases outside the gene matches.